This T cell receptor (beta chain) was sequenced during a study of blood T cell repertoires in COVID-19. As for the study in general: The United States, Italy and Spain provided the acute and convalescent COVID-19 samples. Sources were T cells, B-cell-depleted T cells, or PBMCs; the material itself was cDNA or gDNA.

Trimming took 2 bases from V and 4 from J, leaving 11 bases between them. The germline CDR1 and CDR2 sequences are SGHDN and FVKESK. The length of the CDR3 is 15 residues. Methods used by the authors: Amplifying reference gene primers gave estimates of nucleated cell counts. Measured with immunoSEQ multiplex PCR; TCRdb has only the in-frame clones, and not every one. V, J and clone size are those of that table, while D and trimming were read from the DNA. Among 78,000 or so clones listed, about 85% were seen once. The rearrangement joins TRBV14 to TRBJ2-2, with D perhaps TRBD1 (6 bases). This TCR derives from a human donor in a cohort sampled during active COVID-19. The sequencing sample was made of peripheral blood. In DNA, the CDR3 is TGTGCCAGCAGCCAACTTGCAGGGGTCACCGGGGAGCTGTTTTTT. It encodes CASSQLAGVTGELFF.